The entry below gives a single T cell receptor beta chain sequence along with its context. This clonotype was seen ten or more times. Its antigen specificity is not known. No much larger clone exists at a distance of one base, and base qualities are not known. This sample was included in a study of regulatory T cells in long-lasting Graves disease (dated by TCRdb to 2020 to 2022). General notes on the study: In the newly diagnosed Graves' disease group, patients had been taking antithyroid drugs for less than 3 months. A total of around 35 samples were covered by TCR sequencing, comprising approximately 13 persistent and around 20 newly diagnosed Graves' disease patients. The study was conducted in China and was registered as a clinical trial. This study used TCR sequencing and RNA sequencing of peripheral blood to compare persistent Graves' disease patients against newly diagnosed Graves' disease patients.

V is pared back by 5 bases and J by 5 bases, with 21 bases lying between the germline termini. Looking up the germline V gene yields CDR1 SQVTM and CDR2 ANQGSEA. The CDR3, cysteine through phenylalanine, is 15 amino acids long. Only the CDR3 region is kept as DNA, spanning 45 bases read in frame from base 1. Library creation used multiplex PCR. Sequencing was carried out with an Illumina HiSeq 4000. To build TCR beta libraries, CDR3 regions were amplified by Arm-PCR using iRepertoire HTBI primers. Before sequencing, the PCR products went through gel purification. In the authors' own workflow: Across samples, 62 TRBV and 13 to 15 TRBJ segments were identified and used for gene usage analysis of CDR3 amino acid clonotypes. COPE and FqMerger were used to merge filtered high-quality paired reads into contigs. BLAST was used to align contigs to the IMGT TRBV, TRBD and TRBJ reference genes, and CDR3 was defined following IMGT. Highly expanded clones were defined as clonotypes with a frequency above 0.1%. Shannon entropy served as the measure of repertoire diversity, while the Gini coefficient captured V-J evenness. A clonotype was considered public if more than one individual shared it. The public reads were quality trimmed at Q25 with fastp and then assembled into clones with MiXCR by TCRdb, keeping productive beta chains. Merged by CDR3 protein, the rows form single entries marked with the most common genes and DNA. The authors' filters were not applied to this entry. The sample table records 550,000 to 650,000 distinct CDR3 sequences; around 15% of these occur just once. Approximately 12% of the sample is held by the ten biggest clonotypes.

Taken with the paper, the label for time point translates to: newly diagnosed GD, antithyroid drugs for less than 3 months. RNA was extracted from PBMCs in TRIzol for both TCR sequencing and RNA sequencing. Graves' disease was diagnosed according to American Thyroid Association guidelines. Patients were recruited from an endocrinology department in Xi'an, China. Each patient gave around 9 milliliters of peripheral blood, collected in an EDTA anticoagulant tube. PBMCs were isolated by Ficoll Paque Plus density gradient separation without further T cell sorting. An Agilent 2100 Bioanalyzer and agarose gel were used to assess RNA quality, and a NanoDrop 2000 was used to measure RNA concentration. Results the study describes overall, beyond this receptor: Sequencing and analysis were limited to the TCR beta chain. Peripheral blood alone was examined, since thyroid tissue, which constituted the primary lesion, could not be accessed. Compared with newly diagnosed patients, persistent Graves' disease patients had lower TCR Shannon entropy and fewer highly expanded clones, which suggests clonal expansion. Patients with persistent disease shared more public clonotypes (roughly 2,900) than newly diagnosed patients did (966). The authors acknowledged the small sample size as a limitation that may reduce accuracy. TRBV28, TRBJ1-2 and TRBJ2-5 were preferentially used in persistent disease, while TRBV20-1 and TRBJ2-1 were favored in newly diagnosed disease.

These records were also assigned to another study, of T cells in Graves' hyperthyroidism and ophthalmopathy. As that second study puts it: A patient counted as having stable Graves' hyperthyroidism if no progression to ophthalmopathy occurred over 18 months of follow-up. Hyperthyroidism patients were aged 18 to 65 years and newly diagnosed, with disease duration of less than 2 months. Any patient with an uncontrolled infection, another autoimmune disease, pregnancy or lactation was excluded. Diagnoses relied on clinical symptoms, serum thyroxine and TRAb, thyroid ultrasound and orbital computed tomography. The TCR CDR3 was subjected to a first round of RT-PCR using the HTBI primer set and the Qiagen OneStep RT-PCR kit. Most expanded thyroid clonotypes (frequency above 0.001) were also detected in blood, suggesting blood repertoires may reflect thyroid immune responses. Ophthalmopathy was separated from stable hyperthyroidism by a 13 V-J signature model, with approximately 86% sensitivity and 81% to 83% specificity obtained in cross-validation and 80%/75% obtained in testing. In validation, the model predicted progression to ophthalmopathy a median of roughly six months before onset, with 70% to 71% sensitivity and about 72% specificity. To identify distinguishing TCR V-J signatures, a discovery cohort of about a hundred patients was used, comprising 40 to 45 with Graves' ophthalmopathy and 57 with stable Graves' hyperthyroidism. Whether ophthalmopathy could be predicted prospectively was tested in an independent validation cohort made up of roughly 19 hyperthyroidism patients plus 17 patients who later progressed to ophthalmopathy. The 100 or so discovery patients were randomly divided into training and test sets at a 7:3 ratio. Thyroid tissue and blood T-cell repertoires from over 5 Graves' hyperthyroidism patients were also compared in the study. Following sampling, methimazole starting at 30 mg daily was given to hyperthyroidism patients, and high-dose intravenous methylprednisolone was given to ophthalmopathy patients. Libraries were constructed in a second round of multiplex PCR, after which size selection and purification were carried out. The libraries were sequenced on an Illumina HiSeq2000 using paired-end 100 bp reads. SOAPnuke was used to process the raw data, with reads discarded if the reads contained adapters or uncalled bases, had a mean Phred below 15, or lacked an exact constant-primer or identifier match. COPE v1.2.5 was used to merge high-quality paired reads, and clonotypes were defined as unique nucleotide sequences. Clonotypes were aligned to IMGT TRBV, TRBD and TRBJ reference segments using MiTCR v1.1. The analysis included only V-J combinations with a frequency above 0.0001, which together covered approximately 99% of the repertoires. A TCS score was defined as the ratio between F50 (clonal expansion) and ExV (chaos), using BLOSUM62-based TCRdist between CDR3 peptides within each V-J. Welch's t-statistics and random forest reduced around 510 V-J features to roughly 13, which were used in a naive Bayes classifier (R e1071). Sample size was not statistically predetermined, and blinding of investigators to group allocation was not performed. According to the paper, TCR Vbeta CDR3 sequencing was carried out on more than 120 peripheral blood samples, which came from approximately 43 ophthalmopathy, approximately 72 hyperthyroidism and around 17 progressor patients.

Sequenced material: peripheral blood mononuclear cells (PBMCs), taken at new diagnosis, from a patient treated with antithyroid drugs. This receptor was taken from a man between 18 and 35 years old with Graves disease. Donor details come from another sample of the same person, matched by shared clones. This sequence uses TRBV29-1 and TRBJ2-5; a weak D assignment points to TRBD2 (5 bases agree). For the CDR3, the sequence is CSVPPSGSLGETQYF. The nucleotides read TGCAGCGTTCCCCCGTCGGGGTCTCTTGGGGAGACCCAGTACTTC.